This is a list of T cell receptor beta chains from one sample in a study of PD-1 blockade in classical Hodgkin lymphoma. Sequencing used immunoSEQ multiplex PCR; TCRdb keeps in-frame clones, though not all of them. The profile covers 40,000 to 65,000 clones, with 65% to 85% appearing a single time and roughly 15% taken by the ten largest. Sequenced material: peripheral blood mononuclear cells (PBMCs), taken at baseline. These receptors were collected from a human donor with classical Hodgkin lymphoma. CDR3s leave out the opening cysteine and the closing phenylalanine or tryptophan. D genes are given only for firm matches. Expanded clones are given a class, and other clones once, few, many or no size at all.

.,TRBJ2-2,TRBV20-1,few,SARKGGELF
.,TRBJ2-1,TRBV30,once,ARTVGYNEQF
.,TRBJ2-5,TRBV20-1,.,SAREAETQY
.,TRBJ1-2,TRBV6-5,.,ASRARALGYGYT
TRBD1,TRBJ1-5,TRBV6-4,.,ASRPRDRWNQPQH
TRBD2,TRBJ2-3,TRBV4-2,.,ASSPRLAGIRLTSTDTQY
TRBD2,TRBJ2-5,TRBV5-8,.,ASSGRAGETQY
.,TRBJ2-5,TRBV5-6,.,ASSLARRRAQY
.,TRBJ2-5,TRBV10-1,.,ASSDPGVETQY
TRBD1,TRBJ2-2,TRBV10-1,once,ASRGQGTGELF
TRBD1,TRBJ2-1,TRBV27,.,ASSGTGRDRRGNEQF
TRBD1,TRBJ1-3,TRBV14,few,ASSRQGGGSGNTIY
TRBD2,TRBJ2-1,TRBV9,.,ASSFSGSPPNEQF
TRBD1,TRBJ1-1,TRBV9,few,ASSPGQGVGAF
.,TRBJ1-6,TRBV5-1,.,ASRTDSTYSPLH
.,TRBJ2-6,TRBV6-1,few,ASRGGDSGANVLT
.,TRBJ1-1,TRBV6-1,.,ASSESYRAMGEAF
.,TRBJ2-5,TRBV9,once,ASSREVVEETQY
TRBD1,TRBJ2-7,TRBV6-1,.,ASSEFAGGYEQY
TRBD2,TRBJ2-7,TRBV4-3,.,ASSLEAGSYEQY
TRBD2,TRBJ2-1,TRBV13,.,ASRPVAGGHNEQF
.,TRBJ2-5,TRBV5-6,.,ASSLAGLETQY
TRBD1,TRBJ1-1,TRBV7-8,.,ASSSKWTGGEAEAF
TRBD1,TRBJ2-2,TRBV2,few,ASIRTGEDGELF
TRBD2,TRBJ2-2,TRBV5-1,.,ASSPVSGSETGELF
TRBD1,TRBJ1-2,TRBV7-9,.,ASSSTTGGPYGYT
.,TRBJ1-4,TRBV21-1,.,ASSKSRVGGPSPKLF
.,TRBJ2-7,TRBV6-1,.,ASSEGWMGYEQY
TRBD1,TRBJ1-1,TRBV6-5,.,ASSYGTGGSTEAF
.,TRBJ1-2,TRBV27,.,ASSLAGAVGYT
.,TRBJ2-3,TRBV29-1,.,SVEGQIADTQY
.,TRBJ1-2,TRBV7-2,.,ASSPTQTFYGYT
.,TRBJ2-3,TRBV11-2,.,ASSLIQRAGSTDTQY
TRBD1,TRBJ1-2,TRBV6-4,.,ASSVTGTGGAGYT
TRBD2,TRBJ2-1,TRBV29-1,.,SGWTSGIYEQF
.,TRBJ2-7,TRBV4-1,.,ASSQDRLTAFDEQY
TRBD2,TRBJ2-5,TRBV6-5,.,ASSRAGGSFETQY
.,TRBJ2-5,TRBV29-1,.,SVAYGAGAETQY
TRBD2,TRBJ2-1,TRBV25-1,.,ASRSHNRGGGDEQF